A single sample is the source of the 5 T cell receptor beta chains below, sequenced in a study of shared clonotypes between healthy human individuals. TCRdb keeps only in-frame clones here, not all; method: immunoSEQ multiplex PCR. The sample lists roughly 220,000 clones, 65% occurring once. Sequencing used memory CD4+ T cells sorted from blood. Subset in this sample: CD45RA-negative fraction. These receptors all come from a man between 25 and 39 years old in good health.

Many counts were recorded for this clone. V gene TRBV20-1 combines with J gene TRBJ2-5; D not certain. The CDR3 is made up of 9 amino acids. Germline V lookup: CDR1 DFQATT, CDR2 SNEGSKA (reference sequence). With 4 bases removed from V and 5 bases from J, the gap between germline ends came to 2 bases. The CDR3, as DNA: TGCAGTGCTACTGAGACCCAGTACTTC. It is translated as CSATETQYF.

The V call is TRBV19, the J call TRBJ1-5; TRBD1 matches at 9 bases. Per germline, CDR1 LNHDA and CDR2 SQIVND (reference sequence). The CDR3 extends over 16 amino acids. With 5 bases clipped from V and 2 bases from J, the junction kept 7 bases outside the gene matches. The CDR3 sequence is CASSYKQGAGNQPQHF. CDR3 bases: TGTGCCAGTAGTTATAAACAGGGGGCCGGCAATCAGCCCCAGCATTTT.

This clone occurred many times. CDR3 sequence (DNA): TGTGCCAGCAGCTGGGAGCCGGGACAGGGGCTCACCGGGGAGCTGTTTTTT. It specifies CASSWEPGQGLTGELFF. This chain links TRBV5-4 with TRBJ2-2, with 10 bases matching TRBD1. The CDR3 spans 17 residues. Germline loops: CDR1 SGHNT, CDR2 YYREEE (reference sequence). J gave up 4 bases and V 3 bases, and 9 bases lay outside the gene matches.

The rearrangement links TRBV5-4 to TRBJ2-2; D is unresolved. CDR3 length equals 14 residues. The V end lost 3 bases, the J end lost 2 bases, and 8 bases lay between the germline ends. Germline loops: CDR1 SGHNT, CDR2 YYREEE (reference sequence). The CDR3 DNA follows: TGTGCCAGCAGCTGGATAACTAACACCGGGGAGCTGTTTTTT. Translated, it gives CASSWITNTGELFF.

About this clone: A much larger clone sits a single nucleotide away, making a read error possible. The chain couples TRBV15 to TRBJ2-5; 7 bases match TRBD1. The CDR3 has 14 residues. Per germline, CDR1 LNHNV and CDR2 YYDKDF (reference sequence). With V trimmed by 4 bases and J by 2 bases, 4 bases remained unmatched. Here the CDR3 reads CATSIGQEQETQYF. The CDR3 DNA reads TGTGCCACCAGCATAGGACAGGAGCAAGAGACCCAGTACTTC.